The 19 T cell receptor beta chains below all came from one sample that was sequenced in a study of OX40 agonist ivuxolimab in advanced cancers. TCRdb's copy holds only in-frame clones and misses some; the assay was immunoSEQ multiplex PCR. This sample has 99,000 or so clones, with roughly nine tenths found just once. The sample consisted of CD4+ or CD8+ T cells sorted from blood, taken in a trial of the OX40 agonist ivuxolimab. Receptors originate from an adult with an advanced solid tumor such as melanoma, head and neck, liver or kidney cancer.

This chain joins TRBV9 and TRBJ2-1; TRBD1 aligns across 8 bases. The V gene end was trimmed by 0 bases and the J gene end by 7 bases; junction bases not matched to a gene: 9. This CDR3 contains 16 residues. The germline gives CDR1 SGDLS, CDR2 YYNGEE. The chain's CDR3 is CASSVETTGGRNEQFF. The CDR3 DNA reads as TGTGCCAGCAGCGTAGAGACAACAGGGGGACGGAATGAGCAGTTCTTC.

This clone was detected once. The rearrangement joins TRBV18 to TRBJ1-1; a weak D match, TRBD1 (5 bases). The germline V gene encodes CDR1 KGHSH and CDR2 LQKENI. V lost 6 bases and J 4 bases, leaving 15 bases between the germline ends. The CDR3 contains 14 residues. The DNA for the CDR3 is TGTGCCAGCTCCAAGGACACGGCAGGCACTGAAGCTTTCTTT. Translated, it gives CASSKDTAGTEAFF.

As to this clone: Mismatch with germline at one junction end may stem from a read error. This sequence joins TRBV6-1 and TRBJ2-5, with D perhaps TRBD1 (5 bases). CDR3 length: 12 residues. Germline V gives CDR1 MNHNS, CDR2 SASEGT. The CDR3 here is CASRPPTQAGHF. The CDR3 DNA reads TGTGCCAGCAGGCCCCCGACACAGGCAGGCCACTTC.

The chain recombines TRBV7-3 with TRBJ2-1; D unresolved. V was trimmed by 0 bases and J by 9 bases, leaving 12 bases between them. Germline CDR1 SGHTA, CDR2 FQGTGA. This CDR3 has 14 residues. The CDR3 DNA sequence: TGTGCCAGCAGCTTAACTCAACCAGGTGGTGAGCAGTTCTTC. This gives the protein CASSLTQPGGEQFF.

This chain uses TRBV27 with TRBJ2-7; D is undetermined. V dropped 2 bases and J dropped 6 bases, with 11 bases sitting between them. This CDR3 has 13 residues. The germline gives CDR1 MNHEY, CDR2 SMNVEV (reference sequence). CDR3 sequence: CASSLRVFAEQYF. The CDR3 DNA reads as TGTGCCAGCAGTTTACGAGTTTTCGCCGAGCAGTACTTC.

The chain carries TRBV5-6 and TRBJ2-5, with TRBD1 as a possible D gene (6 bases). Germline V CDR1 and CDR2: SGHDT, YYEEEE. Trimming took 1 base from V and 1 from J, leaving 8 bases between them. This CDR3 is built from 14 residues. The CDR3 nucleotides are TGTGCCAGCAGCTTGCAACAGGGCCAAGAGACCCAGTACTTC. This gives the protein CASSLQQGQETQYF.

The CDR3 DNA sequence: TGTGCCGGCGAGACCTCGGGGGGTAGCTACACCTTC. As protein: CAGETSGGSYTF. The genes are TRBV30 and TRBJ1-2; possibly TRBD1 for D (5 bases). The CDR3 loop spans 12 amino acids. The ends were cut back, 8 bases at V and 9 bases at J, with 19 bases in the middle. Germline-derived CDR1 and CDR2 are GTSNPN and SVGIG (reference sequence).

This rearrangement joins TRBV11-1 to TRBJ2-1; 9 bases map to TRBD2. Trimming cost V 3 bases and J 7 bases; bases outside gene matches: 4. The CDR3 spans 14 residues. The V gene's germline CDR1 is SGHAT and CDR2 FQDESV (reference sequence). CDR3 amino acids: CASSLIAGVNEQFF. The CDR3 region has the DNA TGTGCCAGCAGCTTGATAGCGGGGGTTAATGAGCAGTTCTTC.

The chain employs TRBV19 and TRBJ2-5, with TRBD1 matching over 9 bases. After removal of 5 bases from V and 4 bases from J, the junction contained 8 bases not matched to a gene. From germline, CDR1 is LNHDA and CDR2 SQIVND (reference sequence). The CDR3 covers 15 residues. CDR3 DNA: TGTGCCAGTAGTCCGGGGACAGGGCGGGGAGAGACCCAGTACTTC. The encoded protein is CASSPGTGRGETQYF.

The rearrangement uses TRBV21-1 and TRBJ1-5. TRBV21-1 is a documented pseudogene. This CDR3 has 16 amino acids. In DNA, the CDR3 is TGTGCCAGCAGCAAAAGTTGGGTGGATGGGGATCAGCCCCAGCATTTT. The encoded protein is CASSKSWVDGDQPQHF.

The chain uses TRBV6-6 and TRBJ2-5, with 7 bases that match TRBD1. This CDR3 has 13 residues. Per germline, CDR1 MNHNY and CDR2 SVGAGI (reference sequence). V lost 7 bases and J lost 2; bases outside the gene matches: 4. This CDR3 is CASTRTGQETQYF. The CDR3 DNA sequence: TGTGCCAGCACTAGGACAGGACAAGAGACCCAGTACTTC.

The J gene is TRBJ2-7, the V gene TRBV4-3; D ambiguous. CDR1 and CDR2 from the germline V gene are LGHNA and YSLEER. CDR3 length: 15 amino acids. The ends were cut back, 5 bases at V and 0 bases at J, with 14 bases in the middle. The CDR3 DNA reads TGCGCCAGCAGCGCCGTCGGCCATAACTCCTACGAGCAGTACTTC. The encoded protein is CASSAVGHNSYEQYF.

The chain uses TRBV28 and TRBJ2-1, with D perhaps matching TRBD1 (6 bases). CDR1 and CDR2 from the germline V gene are MDHEN and SYDVKM. This CDR3 has 14 amino acids. V lost 8 bases and J 1 base, leaving 12 bases between the germline ends. The CDR3 protein is CASQGQGSYNEQFF. The CDR3 DNA reads as TGTGCCAGCCAGGGTCAGGGGTCCTACAATGAGCAGTTCTTC.

The rearrangement uses TRBV6-1 and TRBJ1-2; tentative D call: TRBD1 (6 bases). The germline gives CDR1 MNHNS, CDR2 SASEGT. The CDR3 is 15 amino acids. The V end lost 2 bases, the J end lost 6 bases, and 16 bases lay between the germline ends. The CDR3 sequence: CASSERVGSGDGYTF. DNA of the CDR3: TGTGCCAGCAGTGAAAGGGTGGGTTCAGGGGATGGCTACACCTTC.

V usage is TRBV28 and J usage is TRBJ1-2, with D perhaps matching TRBD1 (5 bases). CDR1 is MDHEN, CDR2 SYDVKM, per germline. Trimming removed 8 bases from V and 2 bases from J, with 15 bases in between. The length of the CDR3 is 14 residues. The CDR3 is CASLTGTVNYGYTF. CDR3 sequence (DNA): TGTGCCAGCCTAACCGGGACGGTAAACTATGGCTACACCTTC.

The chain combines TRBV4-2 with TRBJ2-7; 9 bases align to TRBD1. V was pared by 3 bases and J by 0 bases, with 6 bases of the junction left unmatched. CDR1 and CDR2 (germline): LGHNA, YNFKEQ. This CDR3 is 16 amino acids long. The CDR3 sequence is CASSQGPGQGSYEQYF. The CDR3 DNA reads TGTGCCAGCAGCCAGGGACCGGGACAGGGCTCCTACGAGCAGTACTTC.

This clone was found once. V gene TRBV7-9 combines with J gene TRBJ2-2, with D uncertain. Per the germline V gene, CDR1 is SEHNR and CDR2 is FQNEAQ (reference sequence). The CDR3 is 13 amino acids. V lost 1 base, J lost 3 bases, and 3 bases lay in between. The CDR3 region is CASSLEDTGELFF. The CDR3, as DNA: TGTGCCAGCAGCTTAGAGGACACCGGGGAGCTGTTTTTT.

Remarks on this clone: Other DNA sequences in the same sample also yield this CDR3. The rearrangement joins TRBV7-2 to TRBJ1-5; 7 positions agree with TRBD1. CDR3 size: 14 residues. CDR1 SGHTA and CDR2 FQGNSA come from the germline V gene. Trimming took 2 bases from V and 5 from J; bases not matched to a gene: 3. CDR3 nucleotides: TGTGCCAGCAGCTTACGACAGGGCGATCAGCCCCAGCATTTT. This translates into CASSLRQGDQPQHF.

The V and J genes are TRBV18 and TRBJ2-3; D remains ambiguous. The V and J ends lost 0 bases and 3 bases respectively, with 4 bases between them. CDR3 length: 13 amino acids. CDR1 is KGHSH, CDR2 LQKENI, per germline. The CDR3 loop reads CASSPPITDTQYF. CDR3 DNA: TGTGCCAGCTCACCACCCATAACAGATACGCAGTATTTT.